This T cell receptor (beta chain) was captured by sequencing in a study of T cells in localized non-small cell lung cancer. Study-wide results and limits: Uninvolved adjacent lung had higher T cell clonality than tumor and all other tissues.

This table comes from immunoSEQ multiplex PCR, and its TCRdb copy is limited to in-frame clones, with some not included. The table has about 11,000 clones, roughly nine tenths seen once. Notes on this clone: What it binds is unknown.

This TCR came from a male donor aged 60 or older with stage III lung adenocarcinoma. The sequencing used peripheral blood, collected before any cancer treatment.

CDR3 in amino acids: CASSGLAGGWGGYNEQFF. The DNA for the CDR3 is TGTGCCAGCAGTGGACTAGCGGGAGGTTGGGGGGGCTACAATGAGCAGTTCTTC. The V call is TRBV2, the J call TRBJ2-1; 13 nucleotides align to TRBD2. V lost 4 bases and J lost 3; bases outside the gene matches: 9. CDR1 is SNHLY and CDR2 is FYNNEI in the germline V gene. The CDR3 totals 18 residues.